This record concerns one T cell receptor (beta chain) sequence. This sample was included in a study of blood T cell repertoires in COVID-19. Study-level information: Collection of acute and convalescent COVID-19 samples took place in the United States, Italy and Spain. From T cells, B-cell-depleted T cells, or PBMCs came the material, which was cDNA or gDNA.

In the authors' methods: Estimates of nucleated cell counts were drawn from the amplification of reference gene primers. Method: immunoSEQ multiplex PCR; TCRdb's copy keeps in-frame clones and lacks some. The V and J calls and clone size come from that table; D and trimming were worked out from the DNA. The table records 400,000 to 550,000 clones, around 88% of them present only once. There are 16 residues in the CDR3. CDR1 and CDR2 (germline): MNHEY, SVGEGT. Trimming took 0 bases from V and 4 from J, leaving 15 bases between them. The sequenced material came from peripheral blood. The chain combines TRBV6-2 or TRBV6-3 with TRBJ1-2; no clear D. The origin of this receptor is a woman in her thirties with acute or convalescent COVID-19. The CDR3 region is CASSYSGETESYGYTF. The CDR3 DNA follows: TGTGCCAGCAGTTACTCCGGGGAAACAGAGTCCTATGGCTACACCTTC.